The clone carrying this TCR beta chain was counted only a few times. Its specificity is unknown. The data are from a study of T cell repertoires in cytomegalovirus infection. Study results and caveats: Cumulative frequency (of public TCR beta family members) identified carriers of CMV plus the relevant HLA. In two of eight donors, the top clonotype was HLA-C-restricted CMV-specific.

TCRdb reanalysed the reads using MiXCR and keeps one entry per CDR3 protein. The sample has more than 150,000 distinct CDR3 sequences, around 20% seen once; the top ten hold roughly 9.7%. The CDR3 contains 18 residues. Looked up from germline, CDR1 is DFQATT and CDR2 is SNEGSKA (reference sequence). Losses at the gene ends were 6 bases for V and 0 bases for J; bases not matched to a gene: 12. The receptor's source is a human donor in good health (CMV status not recorded). Some clones in this sample may be carry-over from other donors' samples. This chain uses TRBV20-1 with TRBJ2-6, with TRBD2 matching 9 bases. Sequenced material: PBMCs. The CDR3 protein is CSASPPGLASSGANVLTF. The CDR3 DNA reads as TGCAGTGCCAGCCCCCCGGGACTAGCAAGCTCTGGGGCCAACGTCCTGACTTTC.